Given below is one T cell receptor beta chain in context. Its matching antigen is unknown. V dropped 10 bases and J dropped 2 bases, with 12 bases sitting between them. This CDR3 comprises 13 residues. Germline V lookup: CDR1 MNHEY, CDR2 SMNVEV (reference sequence). These data originate in a study of cytomegalovirus exposure and HLA in healthy donors. In the study overall: The 550 to 700 first-cohort repertoires and the approximately 110 validation repertoires shared the same platform, a later analysis reported. The study's findings and limits: According to a subsequent analysis, TCR clusters identified in the first cohort showed a tendency to co-occur across the 120 or so validation repertoires. CMV antigen specificity of a few CMV-associated chains was confirmed in vitro. Cytomegalovirus association was listed for approximately 160 TCR beta chains.

Using immunoSEQ multiplex PCR, the repertoire was profiled, and TCRdb retains in-frame clones only, with some absent. The data show hundreds of thousands of clones, roughly 88% seen once. Sequences were obtained from PBMCs. This receptor was identified in a woman under 30 in good health and CMV-seronegative. V and J are TRBV27 and TRBJ1-5; possibly TRBD1 for D (6 bases). The CDR3 region is CATGGQGNQPQHF. In DNA, the CDR3 is TGTGCCACTGGGGGCCAGGGCAATCAGCCCCAGCATTTT.